Presented here are 2 T cell receptor beta chains from one specimen sequenced in a study of breast tumors, draining lymph nodes, adjacent tissues. Using its own MiXCR run on the multiplex PCR reads, TCRdb lists one record per CDR3 protein. The table has more than 80,000 distinct CDR3 sequences, 30% seen once. Breast cancer patients provided tissue from their axillary draining lymph nodes. The sample taken for sequencing was axillary lymph node tissue. The receptors here all came from a female donor with breast cancer. Some clones in this sample may be carry-over from other donors' samples.

At least ten counts were recorded for this clonotype. The chain combines TRBV19 with TRBJ2-7, with 10 bases lining up with TRBD2. V lost 4 bases and J lost 2; bases outside the gene matches: 8. The V gene's germline CDR1 is LNHDA and CDR2 SQIVND (reference sequence). This CDR3 comprises 16 residues. CDR3 coding DNA: TGTGCCAGTAGTACTTCCGGACTAGCGGTTACCTACGAGCAGTACTTC. Protein: CASSTSGLAVTYEQYF.

This clonotype ranks as medium-sized (0.01 to 0.1%). This chain uses TRBV15 with TRBJ2-7; D not resolved. Germline lookup yields CDR1 LNHNV and CDR2 YYDKDF (reference sequence). Trimming cost V 0 bases and J 4 bases, with 4 bases left between them. This CDR3 has 12 residues. As DNA, the CDR3 is TGTGCCACCAGCAGAGATACTTACGAGCAGTACTTC. Protein: CATSRDTYEQYF.